Each of the 8 T cell receptor beta chains below was sequenced from the same sample in a study of T cell responses to AZD1222 COVID-19 vaccine. Generated by immunoSEQ multiplex PCR, the TCRdb table keeps only in-frame clones and is missing some. The data show under 120,000 clones, approximately 92% seen once. The material sequenced was peripheral blood, taken on day 0 of AZD1222 vaccination. These receptors were taken from an adult in good health.

The V call is TRBV21-1, the J call TRBJ1-5; the D call TRBD1 from the table was never checked on the DNA. TRBV21-1 is labeled a pseudogene. The CDR3 totals 16 residues. CDR3: CASSSRQPYSNQPQHF. CDR3 nucleotides: TGTGCCAGCAGCTCCCGACAGCCGTATAGCAATCAGCCCCAGCATTTT.

This chain links TRBV21-1 with TRBJ2-7; the listed D gene, TRBD2, was not tested against the DNA. TRBV21-1 is classified as a pseudogene. CDR3 size: 14 residues. In DNA, the CDR3 is TGTGCCAGCAGCATTTTCAAGGGAGGGTCCGAGCAGTACTTC. Translated: CASSIFKGGSEQYF.

This chain connects TRBV9 to TRBJ1-1; no firm D call. The CDR3 consists of 15 residues. The V gene lost 3 bases and the J gene lost 0 bases, with 12 bases spanning the gap. The germline CDR1 and CDR2 sequences are SGDLS and YYNGEE. The CDR3 reads CASSATGGVNTEAFF. The DNA of the CDR3 is TGTGCCAGCAGCGCAACGGGAGGTGTGAACACTGAAGCTTTCTTT.

As regards this clone: This sample also contains other DNA sequences that code for the same CDR3. This sequence joins TRBV28 and TRBJ2-3; D is perhaps TRBD2 (5 bases). Germline assignment: CDR1 MDHEN and CDR2 SYDVKM. V was trimmed by 3 bases and J by 1 base, leaving 8 bases between them. This CDR3 region has 14 residues. CDR3 amino acids: CASSFLSGTDTQYF. Here the CDR3 DNA reads TGTGCCAGCAGTTTTCTTAGCGGCACAGATACGCAGTATTTT. Based on the CDR3 plus reference TRBV28 and TRBJ2-3, the full variable domain is DVKVTQSSRYLVKRTGEKVFLECVQDMDHENMFWYRQDPGLGLRLIYFSYDVKMKEKGDIPEGYSVSREKKERFSLILESASTNQTSMYLCASSFLSGTDTQYFGPGTRLTVL.

This chain connects TRBV18 to TRBJ2-5; D is unresolved. Trimming took 4 bases from V and 4 from J, leaving 10 bases between them. This CDR3 comprises 13 residues. Germline V CDR1 and CDR2: KGHSH, LQKENI. CDR3 protein: CASSLDIPETQYF. The CDR3 DNA follows: TGTGCCAGCTCACTTGACATTCCAGAGACCCAGTACTTC.

The rearrangement uses TRBV12-3 or TRBV12-4 and TRBJ1-3; D unclear. Trimming pared 1 base from V and 6 bases from J, leaving 7 bases between. This CDR3 has 13 amino acids. CDR3 bases: TGTGCCAGCAGTTTAGAGGTGGTAAACACCATATATTTT. It encodes CASSLEVVNTIYF.

This clone occurred once. The genes are TRBV19 and TRBJ1-1, with 7 bases that match TRBD1. J was trimmed by 1 base and V by 3 bases; bases with no gene match: 2. CDR3 size: 14 residues. Germline V CDR1 and CDR2: LNHDA, SQIVND (reference sequence). CDR3 in DNA: TGTGCCAGTAGTATCACAGGGGCGAACACTGAAGCTTTCTTT. It yields the protein CASSITGANTEAFF.

The chain uses TRBV11-2 and TRBJ2-2; unclear D gene. V lost 1 base and J 4 bases, leaving 4 bases between the germline ends. Looked up from germline, CDR1 is SGHAT and CDR2 is FQNNGV. The CDR3 loop spans 13 amino acids. CDR3: CASSLVSTGELFF. The CDR3 DNA reads TGTGCCAGCAGCTTAGTAAGCACCGGGGAGCTGTTTTTT.